The TCR beta chain described here comes from a study of control samples from healthy donors and cancer patients. V gave up 5 bases and J gave up 3 bases; unmatched junction bases: 0. Germline lookup yields CDR1 GTSNPN and CDR2 SVGIG (reference sequence). There are 12 residues in the CDR3. The repertoire was sequenced with immunoSEQ multiplex PCR; TCRdb's copy has only in-frame clones and lacks some. The data contain 100,000 to 150,000 clones, roughly 84% of them seen just once; the ten biggest clones take up 1.5% to 2%. Sequenced input: blood. The receptor was isolated from a man younger than 35 in good health. J is TRBJ1-3 and V is TRBV30; 8 bases map to TRBD1. The CDR3 region is CAWGQGGNTIYF. CDR3 nucleotide sequence: TGTGCCTGGGGACAGGGTGGAAACACCATATATTTT.